The T cell receptor (beta chain) described here comes from a study of technical replicates of blood from a handful of donors. Data came from immunoSEQ multiplex PCR; TCRdb stores just in-frame clones and leaves some out. The repertoire holds 66,000 or so clones, with about 96% as singletons. This CDR3 is 15 amino acids long. Germline V lookup: CDR1 MGHRA, CDR2 YSYEKL. J lost 8 bases, V lost 3 bases, and 10 bases had no gene match. This receptor was taken from a human donor in good health. The sequenced sample consisted of T cells isolated from PBMCs. The rearrangement links TRBV4-1 to TRBJ1-5; 7 bases are shared with TRBD1. The CDR3 DNA follows: TGCGCCAGCAGCCACGAGAACCCCGGACAGGAGCCCCAGCATTTT. It codes for CASSHENPGQEPQHF.